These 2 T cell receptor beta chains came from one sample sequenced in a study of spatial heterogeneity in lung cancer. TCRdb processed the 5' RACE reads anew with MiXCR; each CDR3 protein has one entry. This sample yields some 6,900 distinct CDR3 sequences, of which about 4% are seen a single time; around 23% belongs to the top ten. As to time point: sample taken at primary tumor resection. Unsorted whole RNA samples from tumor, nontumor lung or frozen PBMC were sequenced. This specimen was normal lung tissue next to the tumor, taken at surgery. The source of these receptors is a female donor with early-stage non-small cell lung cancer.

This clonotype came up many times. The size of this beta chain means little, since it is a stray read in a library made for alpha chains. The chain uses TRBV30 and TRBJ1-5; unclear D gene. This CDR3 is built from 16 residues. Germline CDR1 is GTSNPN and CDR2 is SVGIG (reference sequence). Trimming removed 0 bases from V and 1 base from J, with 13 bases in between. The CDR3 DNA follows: TGTGCCTGGAGTGTTTCTCCGGGCTCCAGCAATCAGCCCCAGCATTTT. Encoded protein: CAWSVSPGSSNQPQHF.

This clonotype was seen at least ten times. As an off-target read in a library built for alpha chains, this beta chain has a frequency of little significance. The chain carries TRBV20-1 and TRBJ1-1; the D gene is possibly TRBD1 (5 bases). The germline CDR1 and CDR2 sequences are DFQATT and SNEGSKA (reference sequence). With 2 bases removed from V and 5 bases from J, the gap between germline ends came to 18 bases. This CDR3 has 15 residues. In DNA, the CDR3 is TGCAGTGCTAGATTACCGGGACGGGTGAGGACTGAAGCTTTCTTT. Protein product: CSARLPGRVRTEAFF.